This T cell receptor (beta chain) is from a study of Graves' ophthalmopathy and Graves' hyperthyroidism. Study overall: Investigators collected peripheral blood at initial diagnosis, before any treatment was given.

The CDR3 sequence is 14 residues long. The germline CDR1 and CDR2 sequences are ENHRY and SYGVKD. Trimming took off 4 bases at V and 3 bases at J, with 10 bases between the two ends. This clonotype was counted at least ten times. For repertoire sequencing, the TCR beta CDR3 regions were amplified from RNA transcripts. HTBI-primed RT-PCR formed the first round, and a multiplex PCR formed the second. TCRdb recomputed calls from the multiplex PCR reads with MiXCR, one row per CDR3 protein. The table lists hundreds of thousands of distinct CDR3 sequences, 40% of them singletons. The source material was peripheral blood. The chain uses TRBV10-3 and TRBJ1-5, with D perhaps TRBD1 (6 bases). The TCR comes from an adult man with Graves' ophthalmopathy. DNA for the CDR3: TGTGCCATCAGTGGGACAGAAGCCAATCAGCCCCAGCATTTT. This codes for CAISGTEANQPQHF.